The entry below gives a single T cell receptor (beta chain) sequence along with its context. Documented time point: persistent/refractory GD, antithyroid drugs over 5 years with positive TRAb. With RNA extracted from PBMCs as input, the TCR library was made. The data were obtained in a study of regulatory T cells in long-lasting Graves disease. Background on the study: Those with persistent Graves' disease had received antithyroid drugs for over 5 years with positive TSH receptor antibodies.

Arm-PCR of CDR3 regions with iRepertoire HTBI primers generated TCR beta libraries. Using its own MiXCR run on the multiplex PCR reads, TCRdb lists one record per CDR3 protein. The profile covers around 450,000 distinct CDR3 sequences, with roughly 21% appearing a single time and around 7% taken by the ten largest. The sample was peripheral blood mononuclear cells (PBMCs), taken when the disease was refractory, from a patient treated with antithyroid drugs. This receptor was taken from a female donor with Graves disease.

CDR3 region: CAAGRYTGELFF. The CDR3, as DNA: TGTGCTGCGGGGCGATACACCGGGGAGCTGTTTTTT. The chain links TRBV7-7 to TRBJ2-2, with a weak D call TRBD2 (6 bases). The CDR3 loop spans 12 amino acids. CDR1 is SSHAT and CDR2 is FNYEAQ in the germline V gene (reference sequence).